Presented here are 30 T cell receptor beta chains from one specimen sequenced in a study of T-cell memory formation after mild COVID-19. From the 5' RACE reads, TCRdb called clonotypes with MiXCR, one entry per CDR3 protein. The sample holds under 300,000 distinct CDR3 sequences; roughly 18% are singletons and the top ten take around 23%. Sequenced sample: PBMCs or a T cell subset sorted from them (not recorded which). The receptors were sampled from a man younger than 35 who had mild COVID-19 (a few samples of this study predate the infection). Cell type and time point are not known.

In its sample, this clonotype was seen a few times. The CDR3 DNA reads TGTGCCAGCAGCCAAGATAGGGGGGGCGGTAGCACAGATACGCAGTATTTT. Its protein product is CASSQDRGGGSTDTQYF. This sequence joins TRBV4-2 and TRBJ2-3, with D perhaps matching TRBD2 (7 bases). Germline V gives CDR1 LGHNA, CDR2 YNFKEQ. V was shortened by 0 bases and J by 0 bases, with 13 bases between the two germline ends. CDR3 size: 17 residues.

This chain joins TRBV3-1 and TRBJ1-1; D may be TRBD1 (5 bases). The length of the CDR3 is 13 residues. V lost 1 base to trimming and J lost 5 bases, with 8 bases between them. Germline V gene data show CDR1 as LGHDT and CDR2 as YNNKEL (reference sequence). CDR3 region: CASSQGDGTEAFF. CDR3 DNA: TGTGCCAGCAGCCAAGGGGACGGTACTGAAGCTTTCTTT.

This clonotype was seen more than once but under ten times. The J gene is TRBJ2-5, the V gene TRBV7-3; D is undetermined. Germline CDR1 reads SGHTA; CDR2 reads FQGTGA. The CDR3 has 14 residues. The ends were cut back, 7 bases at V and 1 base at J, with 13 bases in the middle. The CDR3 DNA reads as TGTGCCAGCAAACAATCAGCAGCCCAAGAGACCCAGTACTTC. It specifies CASKQSAAQETQYF.

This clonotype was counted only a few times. The CDR3 protein is CASSWGDRETF. As DNA, the CDR3 is TGTGCCAGCAGTTGGGGGGACAGGGAAACCTTC. This chain links TRBV6-5 with TRBJ1-2; 9 positions match TRBD1. The germline V gene has CDR1 MNHEY and CDR2 SVGAGI. The CDR3 runs 11 residues. Trimming at V came to 4 bases and at J to 14 bases, leaving 5 bases not matched to a gene.

The CDR3 is CASSSHTDPGGAVFGYTF. DNA for the CDR3: TGTGCCAGCAGTTCTCACACCGACCCGGGAGGGGCTGTATTCGGCTACACCTTC. The gene calls are TRBV6-5 and TRBJ1-2; D is perhaps TRBD1 (5 bases). Trimming removed 4 bases from V and 8 bases from J, with 29 bases in between. Germline assignment: CDR1 MNHEY and CDR2 SVGAGI. The CDR3 loop spans 18 amino acids.

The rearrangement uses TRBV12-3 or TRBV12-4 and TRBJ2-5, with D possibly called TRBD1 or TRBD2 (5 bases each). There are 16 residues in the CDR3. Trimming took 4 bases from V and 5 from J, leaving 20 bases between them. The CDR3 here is CASSYFSGIGVETQYF. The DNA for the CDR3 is TGTGCCAGCAGTTACTTCTCCGGGATAGGGGTTGAGACCCAGTACTTC.

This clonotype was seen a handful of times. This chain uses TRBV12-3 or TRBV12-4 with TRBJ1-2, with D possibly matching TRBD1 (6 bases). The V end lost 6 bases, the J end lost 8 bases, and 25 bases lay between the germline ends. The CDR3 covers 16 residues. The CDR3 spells CASSPVNWGRWPGYTF. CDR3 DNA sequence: TGTGCCAGCAGCCCTGTCAACTGGGGGCGATGGCCCGGCTACACCTTC.

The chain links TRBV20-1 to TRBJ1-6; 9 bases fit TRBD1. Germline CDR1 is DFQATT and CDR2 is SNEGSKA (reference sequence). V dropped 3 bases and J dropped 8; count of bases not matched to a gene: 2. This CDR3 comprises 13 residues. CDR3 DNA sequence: TGCAGTGCTAGTACAGGGGGCTATTCACCCCTCCACTTT. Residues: CSASTGGYSPLHF.

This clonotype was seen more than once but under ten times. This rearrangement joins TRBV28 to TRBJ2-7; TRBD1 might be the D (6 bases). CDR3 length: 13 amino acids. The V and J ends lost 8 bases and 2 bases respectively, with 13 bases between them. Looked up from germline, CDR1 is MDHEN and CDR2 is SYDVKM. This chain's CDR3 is CASGRGDTYEQYV. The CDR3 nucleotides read TGTGCCAGCGGTCGAGGGGACACCTACGAGCAGTACGTC.

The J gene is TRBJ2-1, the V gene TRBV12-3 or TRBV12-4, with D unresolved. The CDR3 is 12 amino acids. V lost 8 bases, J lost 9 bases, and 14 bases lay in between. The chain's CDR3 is CASRVARGEQFF. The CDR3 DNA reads TGTGCCAGCCGAGTGGCGCGCGGTGAGCAGTTCTTC.

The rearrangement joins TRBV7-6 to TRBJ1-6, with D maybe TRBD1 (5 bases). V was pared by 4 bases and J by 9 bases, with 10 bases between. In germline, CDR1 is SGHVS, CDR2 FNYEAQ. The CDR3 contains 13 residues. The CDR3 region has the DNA TGTGCCAGCAGCTACATGGGGGGTTCACCCCTCCACTTT. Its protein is CASSYMGGSPLHF.

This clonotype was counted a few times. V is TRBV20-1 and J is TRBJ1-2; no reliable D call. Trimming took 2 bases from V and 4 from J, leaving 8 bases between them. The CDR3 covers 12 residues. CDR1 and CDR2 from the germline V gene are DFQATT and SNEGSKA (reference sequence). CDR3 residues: CSARKLVYGYTF. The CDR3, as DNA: TGCAGTGCTAGAAAGTTGGTCTATGGCTACACCTTC.

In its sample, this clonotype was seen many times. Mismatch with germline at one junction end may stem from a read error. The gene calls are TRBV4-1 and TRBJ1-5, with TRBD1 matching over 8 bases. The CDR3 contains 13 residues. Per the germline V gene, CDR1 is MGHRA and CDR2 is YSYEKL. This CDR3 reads CASSQDRAQPQHF. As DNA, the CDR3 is TGTGCCAGCAGCCAGGACAGGGCTCAGCCCCAGCATTTT.

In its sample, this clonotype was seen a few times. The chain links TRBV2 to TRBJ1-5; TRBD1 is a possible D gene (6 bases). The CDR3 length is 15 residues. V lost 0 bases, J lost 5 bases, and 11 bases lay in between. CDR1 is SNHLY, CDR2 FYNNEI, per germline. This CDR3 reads CASSEAQQGYQPQHF. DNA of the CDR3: TGTGCCAGCAGTGAAGCGCAACAGGGATATCAGCCCCAGCATTTT.

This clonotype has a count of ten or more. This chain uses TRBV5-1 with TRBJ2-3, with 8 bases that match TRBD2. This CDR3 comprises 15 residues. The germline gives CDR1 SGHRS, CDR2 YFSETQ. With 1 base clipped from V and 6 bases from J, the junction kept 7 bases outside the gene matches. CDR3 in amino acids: CASSLLGTSRDTQYF. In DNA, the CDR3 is TGCGCCAGCAGCTTGCTCGGGACTAGTCGTGATACGCAGTATTTT. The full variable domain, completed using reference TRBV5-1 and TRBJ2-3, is KAGVTQTPRYLIKTRGQQVTLSCSPISGHRSVSWYQQTPGQGLQFLFEYFSETQRNKGNFPGRFSGRQFSNSRSEMNVSTLELGDSALYLCASSLLGTSRDTQYFGPGTRLTVL.

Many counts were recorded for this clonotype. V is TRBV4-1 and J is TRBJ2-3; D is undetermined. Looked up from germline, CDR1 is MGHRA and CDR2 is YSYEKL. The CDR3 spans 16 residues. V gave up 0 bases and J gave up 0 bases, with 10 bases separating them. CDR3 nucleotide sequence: TGCGCCAGCAGCCAAGAGAACAGCCCTAGCACAGATACGCAGTATTTT. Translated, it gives CASSQENSPSTDTQYF.

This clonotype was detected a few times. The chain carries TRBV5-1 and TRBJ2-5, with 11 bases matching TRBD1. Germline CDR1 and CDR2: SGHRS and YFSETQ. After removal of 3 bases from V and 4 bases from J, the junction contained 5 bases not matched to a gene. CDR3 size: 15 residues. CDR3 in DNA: TGCGCCAGCAGCTGGACAGGGGGCCGTGGAGAGACCCAGTACTTC. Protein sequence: CASSWTGGRGETQYF. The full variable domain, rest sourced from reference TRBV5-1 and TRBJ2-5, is KAGVTQTPRYLIKTRGQQVTLSCSPISGHRSVSWYQQTPGQGLQFLFEYFSETQRNKGNFPGRFSGRQFSNSRSEMNVSTLELGDSALYLCASSWTGGRGETQYFGPGTRLLVL.

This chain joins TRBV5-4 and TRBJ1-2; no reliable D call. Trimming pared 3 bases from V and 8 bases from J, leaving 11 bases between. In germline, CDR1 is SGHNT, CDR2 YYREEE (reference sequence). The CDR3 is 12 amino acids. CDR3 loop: CASSWETWGYTF. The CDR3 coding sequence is TGTGCCAGCAGCTGGGAAACTTGGGGCTACACCTTC.

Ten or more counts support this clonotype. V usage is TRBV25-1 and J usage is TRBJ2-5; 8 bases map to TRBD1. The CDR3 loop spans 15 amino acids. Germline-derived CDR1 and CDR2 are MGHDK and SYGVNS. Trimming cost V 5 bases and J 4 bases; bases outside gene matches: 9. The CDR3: CASSPGGEVLETQYF. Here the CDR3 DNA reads TGTGCCAGCAGTCCAGGGGGCGAAGTGTTAGAGACCCAGTACTTC.

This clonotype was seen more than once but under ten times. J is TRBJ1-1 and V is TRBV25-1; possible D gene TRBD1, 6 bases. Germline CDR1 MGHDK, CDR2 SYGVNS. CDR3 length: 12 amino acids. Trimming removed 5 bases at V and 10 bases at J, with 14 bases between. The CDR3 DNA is TGTGCCAGCAGTTCACAGGGAAACACAGCTTTCTTT. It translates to CASSSQGNTAFF.

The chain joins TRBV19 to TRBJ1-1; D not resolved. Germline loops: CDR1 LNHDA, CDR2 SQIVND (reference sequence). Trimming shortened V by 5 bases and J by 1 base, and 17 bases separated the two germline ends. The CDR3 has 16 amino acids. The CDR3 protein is CASSPDVVGGNTEAFF. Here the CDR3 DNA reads TGTGCCAGTAGTCCGGACGTTGTAGGTGGGAACACTGAAGCTTTCTTT.

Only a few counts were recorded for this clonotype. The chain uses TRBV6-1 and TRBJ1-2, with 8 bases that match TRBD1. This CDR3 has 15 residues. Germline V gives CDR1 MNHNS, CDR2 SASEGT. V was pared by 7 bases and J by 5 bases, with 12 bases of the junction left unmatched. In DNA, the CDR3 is TGTGCCAGCACCGAAATCGGGACAGGAGGATATGGCTACACCTTC. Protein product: CASTEIGTGGYGYTF.

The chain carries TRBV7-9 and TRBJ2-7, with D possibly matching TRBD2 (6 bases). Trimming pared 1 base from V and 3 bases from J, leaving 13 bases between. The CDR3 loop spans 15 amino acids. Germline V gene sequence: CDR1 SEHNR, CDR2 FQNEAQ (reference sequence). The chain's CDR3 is CASSLDFGGLYEQYV. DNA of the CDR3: TGTGCCAGCAGCTTAGATTTCGGGGGACTCTACGAGCAGTACGTC.

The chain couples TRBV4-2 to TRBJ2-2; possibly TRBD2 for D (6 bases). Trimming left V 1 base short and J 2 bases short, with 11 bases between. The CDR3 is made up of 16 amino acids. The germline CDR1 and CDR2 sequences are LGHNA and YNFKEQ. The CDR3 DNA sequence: TGTGCCAGCAGCCAAGTGGGCGGGGCCAACACCGGGGAGCTGTTTTTT. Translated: CASSQVGGANTGELFF.

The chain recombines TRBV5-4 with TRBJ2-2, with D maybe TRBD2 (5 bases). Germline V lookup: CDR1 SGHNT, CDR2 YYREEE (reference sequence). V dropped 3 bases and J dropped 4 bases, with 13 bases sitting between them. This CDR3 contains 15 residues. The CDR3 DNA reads TGTGCCAGCAGCTATCCGACGGGAATCACCGGGGAGCTGTTTTTT. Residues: CASSYPTGITGELFF.

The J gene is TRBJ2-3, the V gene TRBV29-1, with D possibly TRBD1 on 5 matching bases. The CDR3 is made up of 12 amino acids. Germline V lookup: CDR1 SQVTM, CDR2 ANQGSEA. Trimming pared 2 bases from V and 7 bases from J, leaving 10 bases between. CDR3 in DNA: TGCAGCGTTGAATCCCAGGGATATACGCAGTATTTT. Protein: CSVESQGYTQYF.

For the CDR3, the DNA is TGCGCCAGCAGCCAAGATCGCGGAGGACCAAACACTGAAGCTTTCTTT. Protein product: CASSQDRGGPNTEAFF. The genes are TRBV4-3 and TRBJ1-1; D not resolved. V lost 0 bases to trimming and J lost 2 bases, with 13 bases between them. This CDR3 is 16 amino acids long. CDR1 LGHNA and CDR2 YSLEER come from the germline V gene.

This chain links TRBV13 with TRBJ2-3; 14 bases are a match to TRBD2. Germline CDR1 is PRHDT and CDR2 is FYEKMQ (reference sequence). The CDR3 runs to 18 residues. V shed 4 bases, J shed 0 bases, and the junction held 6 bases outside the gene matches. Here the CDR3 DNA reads TGTGCCAGCAGCTCGACTAGCGGGGGGGCTCGAAGCACAGATACGCAGTATTTT. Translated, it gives CASSSTSGGARSTDTQYF.

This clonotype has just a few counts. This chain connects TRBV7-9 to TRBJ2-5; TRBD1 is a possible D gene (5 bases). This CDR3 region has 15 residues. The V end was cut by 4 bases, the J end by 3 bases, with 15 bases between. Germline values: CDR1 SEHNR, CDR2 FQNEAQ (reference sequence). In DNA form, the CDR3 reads TGTGCCAGCAGCTCCCAGGGTGGGGCCAAAGAGACCCAGTACTTC. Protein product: CASSSQGGAKETQYF.

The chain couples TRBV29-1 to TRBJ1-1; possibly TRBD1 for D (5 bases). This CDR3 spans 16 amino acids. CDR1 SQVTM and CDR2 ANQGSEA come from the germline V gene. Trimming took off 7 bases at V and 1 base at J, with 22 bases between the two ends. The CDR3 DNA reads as TGCAGCGCCCTGGGTCTACCTAATCAGGGGAACACTGAAGCTTTCTTT. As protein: CSALGLPNQGNTEAFF.